The T cell receptor beta chain under discussion was sequenced for a study of molecular identifiers for immune sequencing clone quantification. V lost 5 bases to trimming and J lost 2 bases, with 12 bases between them. CDR3 length equals 15 residues. Germline V gives CDR1 LNHDA, CDR2 SQIVND (reference sequence). TCRdb re-called the PCR reads through MiXCR, storing one row per CDR3 protein. The table includes around 460,000 distinct CDR3 sequences, 20% to 25% detected once. This clonotype has ten or more counts. No antigen is known for it. Broader study findings: In cases of identical TCR molecules sharing a barcode, highly expanded clone sizes could be underestimated. Clones of above 20 RNA copies carried over 98% of effector molecules; in naive cells they carried under 1%.

Sorting captured naive CD8 T cells as CD8+CD4-CCR7+CD45RA+. This chain connects TRBV19 to TRBJ1-4; TRBD1 might be the D (6 bases). This clonotype was sampled from a human donor in good health. Some libraries in this study had Jurkat cell RNA spiked in. Source material: naive CD8+ T cells from blood, with Jurkat cell RNA spiked in. Subset meaning: FACS-sorted CD8+CD4-CCR7+CD45RA+ naive T cells. The CDR3 is CASSLPGATNEKLFF. DNA for the CDR3: TGTGCCAGTAGTCTGCCAGGGGCTACTAATGAAAAACTGTTTTTT.